Here is one T cell receptor beta chain with its context. CDR3 length equals 15 residues. The germline V gene encodes CDR1 SEHNR and CDR2 FQNEAQ (reference sequence). Trimming cost V 4 bases and J 6 bases; bases outside gene matches: 6. Method: immunoSEQ multiplex PCR; TCRdb's copy keeps in-frame clones and lacks some. Of 85,000 to 100,000 clones detected, over 85% appear once; the ten largest clones hold around 8.5%. This entry comes from a study of control samples from healthy donors and cancer patients. The chain employs TRBV7-9 and TRBJ1-2; TRBD1 agrees at 12 bases. This TCR was sampled from a young man in good health. The specimen was blood. CDR3 residues: CASSSRGQGADGYTF. The CDR3 bases are TGTGCCAGCAGCTCCCGGGGACAGGGGGCCGATGGCTACACCTTC.